Each of the 20 T cell receptor beta chains below was sequenced from the same sample in a study of lung T cells in sarcoidosis with Löfgren's syndrome. TCRdb re-analysed the reads in MiXCR, keeping a single row per CDR3 protein. The data show roughly 63,000 distinct CDR3 sequences, with 21% seen just once and 2.3% held by the top ten. The sequenced sample was CD4+ T cells from PBMCs. These receptors were collected from a human donor with sarcoidosis (Löfgren's syndrome or another form), or a control subject (not recorded which).

Remarks on this clonotype: A much larger clone differs from this one at a single base, so this may be a read error. Given the absence of the conserved phenylalanine or tryptophan at the CDR3 end, a read error is likely. The chain uses TRBV28 and TRBJ2-5, with D unresolved. Germline lookup yields CDR1 MDHEN and CDR2 SYDVKM. Trimming removed 5 bases from V and 5 bases from J, with 9 bases in between. This CDR3 has 12 residues. The CDR3 loop is CASSQAPETQYL. The CDR3 DNA is TGTGCCAGCAGTCAAGCCCCGGAGACCCAGTACCTC.

This chain joins TRBV4-1 and TRBJ2-5; 9 bases agree with TRBD2. Germline V gene data show CDR1 as MGHRA and CDR2 as YSYEKL. The CDR3 contains 16 residues. Losses at the gene ends were 1 base for V and 0 bases for J; bases not matched to a gene: 3. The CDR3 reads CASSQGLAGYQETQYF. CDR3 nucleotides: TGCGCCAGCAGCCAAGGGCTAGCGGGGTACCAAGAGACCCAGTACTTC.

This clonotype occurred many times. The chain joins TRBV20-1 to TRBJ2-3; D not resolved. Looked up from germline, CDR1 is DFQATT and CDR2 is SNEGSKA (reference sequence). This CDR3 is built from 14 residues. The germline V and J ends were trimmed by 5 bases and 1 base, with 13 bases remaining between them. CDR3 nucleotides: TGCAGTGCTCCTACCGGAATAGGCACAGATACGCAGTATTTT. Translation gives CSAPTGIGTDTQYF.

This clonotype has a count of ten or more. The chain is built from TRBV7-2 and TRBJ2-3, with D unclear. Trimming stripped 5 bases from V and 0 bases from J, with 9 bases between. Germline assignment: CDR1 SGHTA and CDR2 FQGNSA. There are 14 residues in the CDR3. The CDR3 DNA is TGTGCCAGCAGCCTCCGAAGAAGCACAGATACGCAGTATTTT. It yields the protein CASSLRRSTDTQYF.

By sample share, this clonotype is medium-sized (0.01 to 0.1%). The chain joins TRBV6-1 to TRBJ1-1; D might be TRBD1 (5 bases). With 8 bases removed from V and 5 bases from J, the gap between germline ends came to 15 bases. In germline, CDR1 is MNHNS, CDR2 SASEGT. The CDR3 is made up of 13 amino acids. The CDR3 here is CASATVQGTEAFF. The CDR3 coding sequence is TGTGCCAGCGCCACCGTGCAGGGTACTGAAGCTTTCTTT.

This clonotype was detected many times. The CDR3: CSARYNSGNTIYF. CDR3 nucleotides: TGCAGTGCTAGATATAACTCTGGAAACACCATATATTTT. The chain is built from TRBV20-1 and TRBJ1-3; D gene uncertain. The ends were cut back, 2 bases at V and 0 bases at J, with 5 bases in the middle. CDR1 and CDR2 (germline): DFQATT, SNEGSKA (reference sequence). CDR3 size: 13 residues.

This clonotype was observed at least ten times. The chain has TRBV7-2 and TRBJ2-3; D is undetermined. Germline CDR1 and CDR2: SGHTA and FQGNSA. Trimming removed 0 bases at V and 2 bases at J, with 15 bases between. The CDR3 is 17 residues long. CDR3 sequence: CASSLAFHMVTTDTQYF. The CDR3 coding sequence is TGTGCCAGCAGCTTAGCCTTTCATATGGTTACCACAGATACGCAGTATTTT.

In this sample, this clonotype turned up many times. V gene TRBV6-1 combines with J gene TRBJ2-1, with D unresolved. Trimming cost V 1 base and J 0 bases, with 7 bases left between them. Germline assignment: CDR1 MNHNS and CDR2 SASEGT. This CDR3 region has 15 residues. Here the CDR3 DNA reads TGTGCCAGCAGTGAAGGCAGACACTCCTACAATGAGCAGTTCTTC. Translation gives CASSEGRHSYNEQFF.

Concerning this clonotype: No conserved phenylalanine or tryptophan is present at the end of the CDR3, so a read error is the likely explanation. The rearrangement links TRBV7-9 to TRBJ1-1, with D possibly being TRBD1 (6 bases). From germline, CDR1 is SEHNR and CDR2 FQNEAQ (reference sequence). V was pared by 4 bases and J by 5 bases, with 17 bases between. This CDR3 contains 15 residues. Here the CDR3 DNA reads TGTGCCAGCAGCTACGGAACAGGGAGGGGAACTGAAGCTTTCTCT. Its protein is CASSYGTGRGTEAFS.

As for this clonotype: A much larger clone differs from this one at a single base, so this may be a read error. CDR3 loop: CASSESISGQGAYEQHV. CDR3 in DNA: TGTGCCAGCAGTGAAAGTATCTCAGGACAGGGGGCCTACGAGCAGCACGTC. The chain employs TRBV6-1 and TRBJ2-7; 11 nucleotides match TRBD1. The length of the CDR3 is 17 residues. Per the germline V gene, CDR1 is MNHNS and CDR2 is SASEGT.

This clonotype showed up many times. The chain is built from TRBV15 and TRBJ1-2; D gene unclear. The V gene's germline CDR1 is LNHNV and CDR2 YYDKDF (reference sequence). V was cut by 0 bases and J by 14 bases, with 16 bases left in between. The CDR3 length is 13 residues. The chain's CDR3 is CATSRDETSAFTF. The CDR3 coding sequence is TGTGCCACCAGCAGAGATGAAACCTCGGCGTTTACCTTC.

This clonotype came up a few times. J is TRBJ2-1 and V is TRBV7-9; D is possibly TRBD1 (6 bases). Germline CDR1 reads SEHNR; CDR2 reads FQNEAQ (reference sequence). Deletions cut 4 bases from V and 10 bases from J, with 20 bases between. The CDR3 length is 15 residues. CDR3 DNA sequence: TGTGCCAGCAGCTCACGGACAGTTGGGTCCATCGAGCAGTTCTTC. Protein: CASSSRTVGSIEQFF. The variable domain in full, completed from reference TRBV7-9 and TRBJ2-1, reads DTGVSQNPRHKITKRGQNVTFRCDPISEHNRLYWYRQTLGQGPEFLTYFQNEAQLEKSRLLSDRFSAERPKGSFSTLEIQRTEQGDSAMYLCASSSRTVGSIEQFFGPGTRLTVL.

The chain links TRBV7-9 to TRBJ2-5; 7 nucleotides match TRBD2. Losses at the gene ends were 0 bases for V and 1 base for J; bases not matched to a gene: 5. The germline V gene has CDR1 SEHNR and CDR2 FQNEAQ (reference sequence). The CDR3 covers 16 residues. This chain's CDR3 is CASSLAAGMRQETQYF. CDR3 nucleotide sequence: TGTGCCAGCAGCTTAGCAGCGGGAATGCGCCAAGAGACCCAGTACTTC.

CDR3: CASSQRRAGTYNEQFF. CDR3 DNA: TGTGCCAGCAGCCAGAGGAGAGCGGGGACCTACAATGAGCAGTTCTTC. J is TRBJ2-1 and V is TRBV7-9; 7 bases are a match to TRBD2. J was trimmed by 2 bases and V by 5 bases; bases with no gene match: 9. Germline CDR1 SEHNR, CDR2 FQNEAQ (reference sequence). The CDR3 consists of 16 residues.

A remark on this clonotype: This may be a read error, as it is one base from a much larger clone. The rearrangement links TRBV7-2 to TRBJ2-1, with D possibly being TRBD1 or TRBD2 (5 bases each). The CDR3 is made up of 15 amino acids. V dropped 8 bases and J dropped 1 base, with 15 bases sitting between them. Per the germline V gene, CDR1 is SGHTA and CDR2 is FQGNSA. The CDR3 loop reads CASGAGTLSYNEQFF. CDR3 coding DNA: TGTGCCAGCGGCGCCGGGACGCTTTCCTACAATGAGCAGTTCTTC.

In this sample, this clonotype turned up many times. The gene calls are TRBV6-2 or TRBV6-3 and TRBJ2-7, with D possibly TRBD1 on 5 matching bases. Germline CDR1 and CDR2: MNHEY and SVGEGT. Trimming removed 2 bases at V and 2 bases at J, with 10 bases between. The CDR3 covers 14 residues. DNA of the CDR3: TGTGCCAGCAGTTACCCACAGGCCGCCTACGAGCAGTACGTC. Amino acids: CASSYPQAAYEQYV.

This clonotype was seen at least ten times. This chain links TRBV7-6 with TRBJ2-5; maybe TRBD2 (7 bases). Between the trimmed V and J ends, which lost 1 base and 1 base, there was a span of 16 bases. CDR3 size: 17 residues. Germline values: CDR1 SGHVS, CDR2 FNYEAQ. DNA of the CDR3: TGTGCCAGCAGCTTAGAGGGGGGGATTACCGGCCAAGAGACCCAGTACTTC. Its translation is CASSLEGGITGQETQYF.

Note on this clonotype: Because it lacks the conserved phenylalanine or tryptophan at the end, this CDR3 is likely a read error. The chain is built from TRBV6-1 and TRBJ1-2; no firm D call. The CDR3 runs 13 residues. Germline assignment: CDR1 MNHNS and CDR2 SASEGT. In DNA, the CDR3 is TGTGCCAGCATTGAAGACCGCATCTATGGCTACACCTCC. This codes for CASIEDRIYGYTS.

This clonotype was detected only a few times. The chain joins TRBV7-2 to TRBJ1-2; maybe TRBD1 (5 bases). V was clipped by 2 bases and J by 1 base, with 14 bases between them. The CDR3 has 16 amino acids. From germline, CDR1 is SGHTA and CDR2 FQGNSA. CDR3 protein: CASSLLGTVNNYGYTF. The CDR3 nucleotides are TGTGCCAGCAGCTTACTTGGGACTGTCAATAACTATGGCTACACCTTC.

A note on this clonotype: A much larger clone lies a single base off, so this may be a read error. The conserved closing phenylalanine or tryptophan is absent in this CDR3, likely reflecting a read error. V is TRBV20-1 and J is TRBJ1-2; TRBD1 matches at 8 bases. The CDR3 has 14 residues. V lost 0 bases, J lost 2 bases, and 2 bases stayed unmatched. In germline, CDR1 is DFQATT, CDR2 SNEGSKA (reference sequence). This chain's CDR3 is CSARDRTGNYGYTS. In DNA form, the CDR3 reads TGCAGTGCTAGAGATAGGACAGGGAACTATGGCTACACCTCC.